These 6 T cell receptor beta chains were sequenced from one sample in a study of tumor and adjacent non-tumor tissue in lung cancer. The library came from three nested PCR rounds adapted from ARM-PCR protocols. TCRdb fed the multiplex PCR reads into MiXCR, producing one record per CDR3 protein. The sample has 52,000 or so distinct CDR3 sequences; around three quarters are singletons. No cell sorting was done before RNA was extracted from the tissue. More than 3 cm separated this lung sample from the edge of the tumor. Sequenced: distant non-tumor lung tissue. All receptors derive from a woman between 55 and 75 years old with non-small cell lung cancer.

CDR3 region: CASSRDRVVLQETQYF. Here the CDR3 DNA reads TGTGCCAGCAGCCGAGACAGGGTCGTCCTCCAAGAGACCCAGTACTTC. The chain couples TRBV11-1 to TRBJ2-5; the match to TRBD1 covers 7 bases. This CDR3 region has 16 residues. J was trimmed by 1 base and V by 5 bases; bases with no gene match: 10. Germline V CDR1 and CDR2: SGHAT, FQDESV (reference sequence).

The V call is TRBV5-4, the J call TRBJ2-1, with D possibly being TRBD1 (7 bases). This CDR3 is 18 amino acids long. CDR1 and CDR2 from the germline V gene are SGHNT and YYREEE (reference sequence). V dropped 6 bases and J dropped 3 bases, with 25 bases sitting between them. CDR3 in amino acids: CASNSHWWRRDSYNEQFF. The CDR3 nucleotides are TGTGCCAGCAATTCGCATTGGTGGAGGCGGGACAGCTACAATGAGCAGTTCTTC.

There are a few counts of this clonotype. The junction does not match germline at one end; this may be a read error. The chain links TRBV24-1 to TRBJ2-2; D perhaps matches TRBD1 (6 bases). The CDR3 length is 18 residues. Germline-derived CDR1 and CDR2 are KGHDR and SFDVKD. Here the CDR3 reads CATSDLRDKGANTGELFF. CDR3 DNA sequence: TGTGCCACCAGTGATTTGCGGGACAAGGGCGCGAACACTGGGGAGCTGTTTTTT.

On this clonotype: Given a much more abundant clone one base away, this may be a read error. The genes are TRBV28 and TRBJ2-7; D call uncertain. Germline V CDR1 and CDR2: MDHEN, SYDVKM. This CDR3 spans 12 amino acids. With 5 bases removed from V and 5 bases from J, the gap between germline ends came to 10 bases. CDR3 loop: CASSLISDEQYF. The CDR3 nucleotides read TGTGCCAGCAGTCTCATAAGCGACGAGCAGTACTTC. The variable domain in full, completed from reference TRBV28 and TRBJ2-7, reads DVKVTQSSRYLVKRTGEKVFLECVQDMDHENMFWYRQDPGLGLRLIYFSYDVKMKEKGDIPEGYSVSREKKERFSLILESASTNQTSMYLCASSLISDEQYFGPGTRLTVT.

In the case of this clonotype: A clone one base away is much larger, so this may be a read error. This rearrangement joins TRBV7-2 to TRBJ1-2; no clear D gene. Germline CDR1 and CDR2: SGHTA and FQGNSA. V was shortened by 5 bases and J by 0 bases, with 7 bases between the two germline ends. This CDR3 contains 13 residues. The CDR3: CASSQDPNYGYTF. The CDR3 DNA sequence: TGTGCCAGCAGCCAGGATCCTAACTATGGCTACACCTTC.

In the case of this clonotype: The CDR3 ends on some other residue instead of the conserved phenylalanine or tryptophan, so this is likely a read error. This chain connects TRBV6-5 to TRBJ1-6, with TRBD1 matching 10 bases. Germline V CDR1 and CDR2: MNHEY, SVGAGI. CDR3 size: 16 residues. The CDR3 region has the DNA TGTGCCAGCGTCCTGACAGGGGGCTCCTATAATTCACCTCTCCACTAT. Amino acids: CASVLTGGSYNSPLHY.